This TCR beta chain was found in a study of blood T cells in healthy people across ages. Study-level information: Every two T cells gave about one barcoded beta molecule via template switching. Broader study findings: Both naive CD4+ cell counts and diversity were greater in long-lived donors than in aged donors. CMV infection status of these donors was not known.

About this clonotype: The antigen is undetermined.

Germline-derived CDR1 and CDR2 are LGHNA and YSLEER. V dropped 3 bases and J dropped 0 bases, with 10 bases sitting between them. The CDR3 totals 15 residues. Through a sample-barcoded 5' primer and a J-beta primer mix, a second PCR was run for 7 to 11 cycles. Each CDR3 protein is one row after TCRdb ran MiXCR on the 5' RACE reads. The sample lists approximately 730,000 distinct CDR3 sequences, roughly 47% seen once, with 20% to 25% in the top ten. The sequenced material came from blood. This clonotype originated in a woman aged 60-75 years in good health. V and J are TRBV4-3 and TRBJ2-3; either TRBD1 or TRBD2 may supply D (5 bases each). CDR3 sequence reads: CASSHGAGSTDTQYF. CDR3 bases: TGCGCCAGCAGCCACGGGGCTGGAAGCACAGATACGCAGTATTTT.